The entry below gives a single TCR beta chain sequence along with its context. This sample was included in a study of T-cell reconstitution after alpha-beta-depleted transplantation in children. Unique molecular identifiers were incorporated into the prepared TCRbeta library. MiXCR, applied by TCRdb to the PCR reads, yields one record per CDR3 protein. The data contain about 190,000 distinct CDR3 sequences, approximately 6.6% of them singletons. Germline V gene lookup returns CDR1 SGHVS and CDR2 FQNEAQ. The germline V and J ends were trimmed by 4 bases and 5 bases, with 9 bases remaining between them. The CDR3 is 13 residues long.

The chain carries TRBV7-8 and TRBJ1-5; D gene unclear. This TCR derives from a human donor who donated a stem cell graft to a child with Wiskott-Aldrich syndrome. The material was PBMCs from the stem cell graft donor, obtained from the stem cell graft. The CDR3 reads CASSWTGDQPQHF. CDR3 bases: TGTGCCAGCAGCTGGACGGGTGATCAGCCCCAGCATTTT.